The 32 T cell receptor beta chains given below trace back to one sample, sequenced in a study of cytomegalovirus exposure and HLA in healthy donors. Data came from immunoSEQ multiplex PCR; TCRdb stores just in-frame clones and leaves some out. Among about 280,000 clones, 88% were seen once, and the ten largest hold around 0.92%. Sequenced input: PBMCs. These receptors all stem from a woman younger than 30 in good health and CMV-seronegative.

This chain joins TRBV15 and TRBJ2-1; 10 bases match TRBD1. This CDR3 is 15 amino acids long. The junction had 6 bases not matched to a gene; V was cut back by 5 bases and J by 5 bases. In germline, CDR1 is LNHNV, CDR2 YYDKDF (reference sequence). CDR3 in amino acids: CATSAGTGDDNEQFF. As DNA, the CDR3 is TGTGCCACCAGCGCCGGGACAGGGGACGACAATGAGCAGTTCTTC.

This CDR3 is CASSQDLGQAGGYTF. The CDR3 coding sequence is TGTGCCAGCAGCCAAGATCTCGGACAGGCAGGTGGCTACACCTTC. The chain uses TRBV14 and TRBJ1-2; 7 bases are shared with TRBD1. The CDR3 is 15 residues long. V lost 0 bases, J lost 7 bases, and 8 bases stayed unmatched. Germline-derived CDR1 and CDR2 are SGHDN and FVKESK.

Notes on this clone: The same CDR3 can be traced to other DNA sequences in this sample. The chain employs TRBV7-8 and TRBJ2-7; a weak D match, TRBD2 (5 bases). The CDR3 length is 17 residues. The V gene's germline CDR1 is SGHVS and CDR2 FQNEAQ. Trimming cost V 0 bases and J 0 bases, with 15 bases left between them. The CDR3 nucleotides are TGTGCCAGCAGCTTAGCGCGGGCAGGCCTAAGCTCCTACGAGCAGTACTTC. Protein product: CASSLARAGLSSYEQYF.

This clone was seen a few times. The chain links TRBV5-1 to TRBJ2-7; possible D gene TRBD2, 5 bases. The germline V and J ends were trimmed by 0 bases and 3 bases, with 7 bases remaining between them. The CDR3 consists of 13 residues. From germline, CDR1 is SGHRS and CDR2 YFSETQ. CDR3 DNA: TGCGCCAGCAGCTTGGATGGGAGCTACGAGCAGTACTTC. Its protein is CASSLDGSYEQYF.

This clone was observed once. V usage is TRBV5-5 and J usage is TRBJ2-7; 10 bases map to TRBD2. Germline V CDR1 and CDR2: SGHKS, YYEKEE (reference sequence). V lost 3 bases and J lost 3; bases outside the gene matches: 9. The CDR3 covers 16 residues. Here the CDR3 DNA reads TGTGCCAGCAGCTCTCTAGCGGGAGTAAAAGTCTACGAGCAGTACTTC. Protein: CASSSLAGVKVYEQYF.

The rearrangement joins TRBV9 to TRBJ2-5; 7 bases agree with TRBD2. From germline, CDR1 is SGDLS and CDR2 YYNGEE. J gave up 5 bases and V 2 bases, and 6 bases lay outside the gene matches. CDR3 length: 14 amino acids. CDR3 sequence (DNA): TGTGCCAGCAGCGTTGGGGGAGGGTTCGAGACCCAGTACTTC. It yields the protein CASSVGGGFETQYF.

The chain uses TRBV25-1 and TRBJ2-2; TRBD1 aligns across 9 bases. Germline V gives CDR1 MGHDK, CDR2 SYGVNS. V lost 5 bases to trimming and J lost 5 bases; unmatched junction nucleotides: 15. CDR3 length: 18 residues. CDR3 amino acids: CASSQRPGTGTGTGELFF. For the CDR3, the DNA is TGTGCCAGCAGTCAACGTCCCGGGACAGGGACGGGGACCGGGGAGCTGTTTTTT.

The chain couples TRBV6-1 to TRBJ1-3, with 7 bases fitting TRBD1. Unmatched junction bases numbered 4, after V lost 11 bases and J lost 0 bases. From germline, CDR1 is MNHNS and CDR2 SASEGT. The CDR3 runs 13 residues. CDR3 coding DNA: TGTGCCGGACAGGAGTTCTCTGGAAACACCATATATTTT. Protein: CAGQEFSGNTIYF.

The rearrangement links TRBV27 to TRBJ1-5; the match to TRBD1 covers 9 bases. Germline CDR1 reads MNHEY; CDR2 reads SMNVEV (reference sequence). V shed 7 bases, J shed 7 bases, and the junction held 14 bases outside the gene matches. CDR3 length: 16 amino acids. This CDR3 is CASTQGGQGGFQPQHF. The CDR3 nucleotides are TGTGCCAGCACCCAGGGGGGACAGGGAGGGTTCCAGCCCCAGCATTTT.

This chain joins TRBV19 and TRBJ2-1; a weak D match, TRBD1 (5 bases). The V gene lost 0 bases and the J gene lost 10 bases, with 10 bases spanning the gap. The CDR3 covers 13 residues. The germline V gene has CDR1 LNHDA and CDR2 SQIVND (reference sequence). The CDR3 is CASSIETGTEQFF. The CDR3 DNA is TGTGCCAGTAGTATAGAAACAGGAACGGAGCAGTTCTTC.

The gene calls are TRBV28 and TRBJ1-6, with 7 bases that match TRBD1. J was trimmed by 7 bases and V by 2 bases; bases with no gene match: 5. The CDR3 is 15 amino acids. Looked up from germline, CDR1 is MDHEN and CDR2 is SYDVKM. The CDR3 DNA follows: TGTGCCAGCAGTTTACCTGCAGGGGGGAATTCACCCCTCCACTTT. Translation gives CASSLPAGGNSPLHF.

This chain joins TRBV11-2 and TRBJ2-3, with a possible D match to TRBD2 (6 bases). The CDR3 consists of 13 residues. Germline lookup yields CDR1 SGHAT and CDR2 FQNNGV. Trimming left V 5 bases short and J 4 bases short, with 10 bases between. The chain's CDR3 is CASSPGTSDTQYF. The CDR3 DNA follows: TGTGCCAGCAGCCCCGGGACTTCAGATACGCAGTATTTT. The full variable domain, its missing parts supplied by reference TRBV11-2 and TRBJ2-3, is EAGVAQSPRYKIIEKRQSVAFWCNPISGHATLYWYQQILGQGPKLLIQFQNNGVVDDSQLPKDRFSAERLKGVDSTLKIQPAKLEDSAVYLCASSPGTSDTQYFGPGTRLTVL.

The CDR3 nucleotides read TGTGCCAGCAGCTCACCGGGACTAGTTACCTCCGAGCAGTACTTC. This translates into CASSSPGLVTSEQYF. The rearrangement joins TRBV11-2 to TRBJ2-7, with 8 bases that match TRBD2. The germline V gene has CDR1 SGHAT and CDR2 FQNNGV. There are 15 residues in the CDR3. After removal of 4 bases from V and 6 bases from J, the junction contained 11 bases not matched to a gene.

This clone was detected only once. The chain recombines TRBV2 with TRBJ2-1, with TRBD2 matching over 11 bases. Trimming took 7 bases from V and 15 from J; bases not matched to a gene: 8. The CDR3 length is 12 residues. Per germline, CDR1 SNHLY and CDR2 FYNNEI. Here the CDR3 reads CASITSGRILFF. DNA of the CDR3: TGTGCCAGCATTACTAGCGGGAGAATCCTGTTCTTC.

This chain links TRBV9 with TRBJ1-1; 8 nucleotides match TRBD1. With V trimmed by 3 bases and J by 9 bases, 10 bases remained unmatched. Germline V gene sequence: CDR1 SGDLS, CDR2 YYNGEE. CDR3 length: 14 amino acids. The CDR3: CASSAGQGSAKAFF. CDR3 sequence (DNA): TGTGCCAGCAGCGCCGGACAGGGATCAGCTAAAGCTTTCTTT.

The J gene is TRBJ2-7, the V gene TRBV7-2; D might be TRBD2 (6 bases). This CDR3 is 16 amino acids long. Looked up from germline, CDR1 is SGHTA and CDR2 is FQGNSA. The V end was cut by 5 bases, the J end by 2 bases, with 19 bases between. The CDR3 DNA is TGTGCCAGCAGCCTCTCGGCCGGGACTGTGACCTACGAGCAGTACTTC. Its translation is CASSLSAGTVTYEQYF. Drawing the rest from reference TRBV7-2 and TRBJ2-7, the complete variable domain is GAGVSQSPSNKVTEKGKDVELRCDPISGHTALYWYRQSLGQGLEFLIYFQGNSAPDKSGLPSDRFSAERTGGSVSTLTIQRTQQEDSAVYLCASSLSAGTVTYEQYFGPGTRLTVT.

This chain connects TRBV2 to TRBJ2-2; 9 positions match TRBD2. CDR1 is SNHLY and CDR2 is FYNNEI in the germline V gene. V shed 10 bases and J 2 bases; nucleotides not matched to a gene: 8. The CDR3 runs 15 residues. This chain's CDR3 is CATKRLADNTGELFF. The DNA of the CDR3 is TGTGCCACCAAGAGACTAGCGGATAACACCGGGGAGCTGTTTTTT.

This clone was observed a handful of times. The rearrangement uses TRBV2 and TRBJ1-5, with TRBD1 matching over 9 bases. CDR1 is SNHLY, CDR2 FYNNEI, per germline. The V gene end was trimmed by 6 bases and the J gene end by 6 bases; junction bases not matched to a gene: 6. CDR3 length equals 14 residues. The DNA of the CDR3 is TGTGCCAGCAGACCAACAGGGGGCGTTCAGCCCCAGCATTTT. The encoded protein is CASRPTGGVQPQHF.

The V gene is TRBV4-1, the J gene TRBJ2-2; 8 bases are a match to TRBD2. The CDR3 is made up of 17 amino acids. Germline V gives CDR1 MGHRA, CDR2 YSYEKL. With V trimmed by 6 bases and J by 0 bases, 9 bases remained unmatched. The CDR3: CASRALAVYANTGELFF. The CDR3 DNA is TGCGCCAGCAGGGCACTAGCGGTGTACGCGAACACCGGGGAGCTGTTTTTT.

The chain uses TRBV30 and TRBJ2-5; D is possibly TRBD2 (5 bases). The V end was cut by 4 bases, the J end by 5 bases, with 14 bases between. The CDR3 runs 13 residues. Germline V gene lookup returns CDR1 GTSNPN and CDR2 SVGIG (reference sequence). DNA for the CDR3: TGTGCCTGGATTGTGGGAGCCGGGGAGACCCAGTACTTC. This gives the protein CAWIVGAGETQYF.

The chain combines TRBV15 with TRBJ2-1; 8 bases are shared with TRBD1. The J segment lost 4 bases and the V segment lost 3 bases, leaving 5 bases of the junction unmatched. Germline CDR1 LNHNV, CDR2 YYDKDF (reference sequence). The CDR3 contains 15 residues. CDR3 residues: CATSSYNRGYNEQFF. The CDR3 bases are TGTGCCACCAGCAGCTATAACAGGGGGTACAATGAGCAGTTCTTC.

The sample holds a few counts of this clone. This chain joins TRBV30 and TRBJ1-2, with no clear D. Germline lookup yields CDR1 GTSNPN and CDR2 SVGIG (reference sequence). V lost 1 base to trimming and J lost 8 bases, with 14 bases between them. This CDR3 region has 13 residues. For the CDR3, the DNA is TGTGCCTGGAGTGCGGCGGGTGGCTCGGGCTACACCTTC. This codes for CAWSAAGGSGYTF.

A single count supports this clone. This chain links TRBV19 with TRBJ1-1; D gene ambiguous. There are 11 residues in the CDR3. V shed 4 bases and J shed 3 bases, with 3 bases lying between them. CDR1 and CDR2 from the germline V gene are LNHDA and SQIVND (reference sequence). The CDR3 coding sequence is TGTGCCAGTAGTACGGACACTGAAGCTTTCTTT. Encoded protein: CASSTDTEAFF.

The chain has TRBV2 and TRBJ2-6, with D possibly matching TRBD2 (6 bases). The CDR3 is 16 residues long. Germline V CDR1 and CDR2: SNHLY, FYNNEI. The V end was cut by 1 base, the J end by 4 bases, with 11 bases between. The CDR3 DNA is TGTGCCAGCAGTGAAGGGGGACTTGGAGGGGCCAACGTCCTGACTTTC. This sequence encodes CASSEGGLGGANVLTF.

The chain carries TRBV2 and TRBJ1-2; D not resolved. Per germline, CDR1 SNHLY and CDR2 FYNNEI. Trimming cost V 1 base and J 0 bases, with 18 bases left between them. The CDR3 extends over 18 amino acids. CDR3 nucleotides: TGTGCCAGCAGTGAAGGGACCCCCACGGGATTAGCTAACTATGGCTACACCTTC. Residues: CASSEGTPTGLANYGYTF.

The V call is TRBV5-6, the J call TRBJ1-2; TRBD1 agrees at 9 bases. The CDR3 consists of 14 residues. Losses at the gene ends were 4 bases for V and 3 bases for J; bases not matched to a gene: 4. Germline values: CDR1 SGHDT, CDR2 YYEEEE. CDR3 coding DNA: TGTGCCAGCAGCCGCGGGACAGGGTACTATGGCTACACCTTC. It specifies CASSRGTGYYGYTF.

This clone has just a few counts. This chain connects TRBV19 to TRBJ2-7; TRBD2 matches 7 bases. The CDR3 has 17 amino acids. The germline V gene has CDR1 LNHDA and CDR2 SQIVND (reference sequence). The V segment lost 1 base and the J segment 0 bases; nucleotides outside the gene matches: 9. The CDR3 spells CASSIGVKRGYSYEQYF. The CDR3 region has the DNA TGTGCCAGTAGTATAGGAGTTAAGCGGGGATACTCCTACGAGCAGTACTTC.

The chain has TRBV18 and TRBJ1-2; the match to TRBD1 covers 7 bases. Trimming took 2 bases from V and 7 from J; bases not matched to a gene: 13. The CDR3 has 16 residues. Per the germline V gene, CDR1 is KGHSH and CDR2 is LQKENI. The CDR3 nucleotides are TGTGCCAGCTCACCAACCTGGCTTGACAGGGTCGGTGGCTACACCTTC. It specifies CASSPTWLDRVGGYTF.

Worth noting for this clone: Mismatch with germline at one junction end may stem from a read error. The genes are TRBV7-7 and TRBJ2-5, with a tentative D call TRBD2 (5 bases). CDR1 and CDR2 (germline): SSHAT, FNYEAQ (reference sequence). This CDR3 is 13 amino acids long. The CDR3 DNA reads TGTGCTAGCAGCCGCGGGTACCAAGAGACCCAGTACTTC. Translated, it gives CASSRGYQETQYF.

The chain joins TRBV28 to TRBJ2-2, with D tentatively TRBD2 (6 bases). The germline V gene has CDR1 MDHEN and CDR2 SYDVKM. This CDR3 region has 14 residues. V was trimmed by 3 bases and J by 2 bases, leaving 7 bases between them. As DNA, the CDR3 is TGTGCCAGCAGTTTGGGAGGAAACACCGGGGAGCTGTTTTTT. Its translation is CASSLGGNTGELFF.

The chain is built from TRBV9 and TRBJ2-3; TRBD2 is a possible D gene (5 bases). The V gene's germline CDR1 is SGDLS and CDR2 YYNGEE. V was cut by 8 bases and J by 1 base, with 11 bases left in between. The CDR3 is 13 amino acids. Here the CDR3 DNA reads TGTGCCAGTCAAGCGGTCCGCACAGATACGCAGTATTTT. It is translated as CASQAVRTDTQYF.

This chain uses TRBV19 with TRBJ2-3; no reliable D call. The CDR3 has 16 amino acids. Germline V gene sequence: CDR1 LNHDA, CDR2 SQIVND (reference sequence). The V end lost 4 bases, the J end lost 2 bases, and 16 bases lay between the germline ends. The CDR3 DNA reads TGTGCCAGTAGTACTATTAGAGGTTTCTCCACAGATACGCAGTATTTT. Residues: CASSTIRGFSTDTQYF.